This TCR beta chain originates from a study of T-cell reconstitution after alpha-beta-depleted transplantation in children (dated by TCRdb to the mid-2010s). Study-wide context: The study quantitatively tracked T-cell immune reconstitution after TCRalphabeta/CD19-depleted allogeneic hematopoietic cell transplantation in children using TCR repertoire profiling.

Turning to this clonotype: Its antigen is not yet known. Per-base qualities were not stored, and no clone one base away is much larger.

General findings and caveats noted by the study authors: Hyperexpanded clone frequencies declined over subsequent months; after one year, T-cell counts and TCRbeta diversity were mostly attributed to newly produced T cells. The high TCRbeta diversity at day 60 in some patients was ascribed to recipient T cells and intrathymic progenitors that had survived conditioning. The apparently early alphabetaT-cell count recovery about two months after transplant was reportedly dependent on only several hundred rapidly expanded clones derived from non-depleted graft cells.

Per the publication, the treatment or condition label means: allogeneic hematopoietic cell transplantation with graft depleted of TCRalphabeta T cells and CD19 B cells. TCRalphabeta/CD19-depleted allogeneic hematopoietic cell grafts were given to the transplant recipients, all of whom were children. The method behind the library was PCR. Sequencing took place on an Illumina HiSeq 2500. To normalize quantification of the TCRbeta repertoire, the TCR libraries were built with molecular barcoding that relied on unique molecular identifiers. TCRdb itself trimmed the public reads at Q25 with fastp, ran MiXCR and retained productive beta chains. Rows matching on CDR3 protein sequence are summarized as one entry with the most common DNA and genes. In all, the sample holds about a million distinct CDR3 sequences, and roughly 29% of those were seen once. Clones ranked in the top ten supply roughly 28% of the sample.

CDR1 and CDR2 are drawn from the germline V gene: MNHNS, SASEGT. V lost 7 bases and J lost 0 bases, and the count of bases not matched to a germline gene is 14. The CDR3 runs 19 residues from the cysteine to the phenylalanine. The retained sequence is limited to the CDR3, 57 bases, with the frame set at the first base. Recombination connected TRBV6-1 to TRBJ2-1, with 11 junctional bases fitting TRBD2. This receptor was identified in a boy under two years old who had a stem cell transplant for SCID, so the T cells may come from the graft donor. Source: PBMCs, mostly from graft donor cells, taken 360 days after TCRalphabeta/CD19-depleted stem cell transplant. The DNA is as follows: TGTGCCAGCAAAGGGCTAGCGGGGGGCCGGGTCCCCTCCTACAATGAGCAGTTCTTC. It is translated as CASKGLAGGRVPSYNEQFF.